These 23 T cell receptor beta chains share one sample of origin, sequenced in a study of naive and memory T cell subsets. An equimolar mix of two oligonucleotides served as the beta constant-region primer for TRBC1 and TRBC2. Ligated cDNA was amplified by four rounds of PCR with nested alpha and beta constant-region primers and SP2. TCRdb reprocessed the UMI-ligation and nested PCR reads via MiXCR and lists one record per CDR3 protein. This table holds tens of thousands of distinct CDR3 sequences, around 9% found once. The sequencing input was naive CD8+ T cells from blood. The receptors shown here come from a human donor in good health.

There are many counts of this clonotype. CDR3 in DNA: TGTGCCAGCAGTTTAGTTATGAACACTGAAGCTTTCTTT. Protein: CASSLVMNTEAFF. The V and J genes are TRBV28 and TRBJ1-1; the D is unclear. The V end was cut by 2 bases, the J end by 0 bases, with 4 bases between. Germline CDR1 reads MDHEN; CDR2 reads SYDVKM. The CDR3 is made up of 13 amino acids.

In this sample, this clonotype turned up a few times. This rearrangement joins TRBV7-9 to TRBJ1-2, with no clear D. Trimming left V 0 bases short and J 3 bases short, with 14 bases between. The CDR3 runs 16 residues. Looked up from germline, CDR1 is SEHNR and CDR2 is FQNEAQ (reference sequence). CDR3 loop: CASSLAGGAGYYGYTF. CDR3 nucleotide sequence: TGTGCCAGCAGCTTAGCGGGTGGTGCGGGATACTATGGCTACACCTTC.

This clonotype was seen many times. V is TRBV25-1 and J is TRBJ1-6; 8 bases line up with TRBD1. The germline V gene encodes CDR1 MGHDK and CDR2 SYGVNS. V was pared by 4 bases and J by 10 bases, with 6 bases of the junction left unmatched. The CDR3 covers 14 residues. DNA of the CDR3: TGTGCCAGCAGTGCACAACAGGGGGGATCACCCCTCCACTTT. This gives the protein CASSAQQGGSPLHF.

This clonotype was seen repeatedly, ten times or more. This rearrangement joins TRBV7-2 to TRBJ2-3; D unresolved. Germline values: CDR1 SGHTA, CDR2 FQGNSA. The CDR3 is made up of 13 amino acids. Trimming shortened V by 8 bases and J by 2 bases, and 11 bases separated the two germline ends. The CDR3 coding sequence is TGTGCCAGCCGAGGCCTCGACACAGATACGCAGTATTTT. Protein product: CASRGLDTDTQYF.

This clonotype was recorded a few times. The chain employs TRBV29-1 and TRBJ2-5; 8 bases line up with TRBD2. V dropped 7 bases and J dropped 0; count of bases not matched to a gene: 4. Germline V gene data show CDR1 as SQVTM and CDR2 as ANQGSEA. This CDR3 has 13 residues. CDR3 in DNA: TGCAGCGCGGGGGGGGGGGACCAAGAGACCCAGTACTTC. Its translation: CSAGGGDQETQYF.

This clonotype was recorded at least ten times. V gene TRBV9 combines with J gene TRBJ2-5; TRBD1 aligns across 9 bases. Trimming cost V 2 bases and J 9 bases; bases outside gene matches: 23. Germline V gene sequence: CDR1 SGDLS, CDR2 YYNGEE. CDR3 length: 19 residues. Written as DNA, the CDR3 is TGTGCCAGCAGCGTGGCTCCGGGACAGGGTAGTCAAGAGAAGGAGTCCCAGTACTTC. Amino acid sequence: CASSVAPGQGSQEKESQYF.

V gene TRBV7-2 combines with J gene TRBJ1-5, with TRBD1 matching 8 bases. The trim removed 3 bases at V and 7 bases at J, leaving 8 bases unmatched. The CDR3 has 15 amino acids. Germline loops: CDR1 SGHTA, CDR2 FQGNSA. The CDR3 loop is CASSFPGTGGQPQHF. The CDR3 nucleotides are TGTGCCAGCAGCTTCCCCGGGACAGGAGGCCAGCCCCAGCATTTT.

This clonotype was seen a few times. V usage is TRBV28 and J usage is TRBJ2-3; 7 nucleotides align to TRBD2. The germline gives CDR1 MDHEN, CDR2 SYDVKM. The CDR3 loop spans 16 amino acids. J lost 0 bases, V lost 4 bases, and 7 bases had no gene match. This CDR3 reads CASSSNLAASTDTQYF. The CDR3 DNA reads TGTGCCAGCAGTTCCAATCTAGCGGCTAGCACAGATACGCAGTATTTT.

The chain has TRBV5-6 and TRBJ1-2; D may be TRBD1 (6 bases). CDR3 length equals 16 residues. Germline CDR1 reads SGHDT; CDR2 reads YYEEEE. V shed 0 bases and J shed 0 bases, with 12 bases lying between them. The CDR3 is CASSLGGQTSNYGYTF. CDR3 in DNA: TGTGCCAGCAGCTTGGGAGGACAGACATCTAACTATGGCTACACCTTC.

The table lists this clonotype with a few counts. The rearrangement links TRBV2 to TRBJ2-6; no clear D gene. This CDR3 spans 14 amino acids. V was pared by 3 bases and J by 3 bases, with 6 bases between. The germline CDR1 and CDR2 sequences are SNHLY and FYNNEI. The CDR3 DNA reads TGTGCCAGCAGTGATAGGAATGGGGCCAACGTCCTGACTTTC. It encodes CASSDRNGANVLTF. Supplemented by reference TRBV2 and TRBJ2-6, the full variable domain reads EPEVTQTPSHQVTQMGQEVILRCVPISNHLYFYWYRQILGQKVEFLVSFYNNEISEKSEIFDDQFSVERPDGSNFTLKIRSTKLEDSAMYFCASSDRNGANVLTFGAGSRLTVL.

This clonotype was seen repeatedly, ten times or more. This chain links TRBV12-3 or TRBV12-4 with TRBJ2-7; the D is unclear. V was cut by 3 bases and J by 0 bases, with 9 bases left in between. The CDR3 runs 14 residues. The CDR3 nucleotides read TGTGCCAGCAGTTTTGGTGTGATCTCCTACGAGCAGTACTTC. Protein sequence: CASSFGVISYEQYF.

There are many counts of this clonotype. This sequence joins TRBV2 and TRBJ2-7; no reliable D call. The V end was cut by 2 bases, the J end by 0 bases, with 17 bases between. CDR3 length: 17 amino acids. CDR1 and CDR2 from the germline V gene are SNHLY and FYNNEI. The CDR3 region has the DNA TGTGCCAGCAGTGAACCCCTAGACGCGGCGAGCTCCTACGAGCAGTACTTC. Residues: CASSEPLDAASSYEQYF.

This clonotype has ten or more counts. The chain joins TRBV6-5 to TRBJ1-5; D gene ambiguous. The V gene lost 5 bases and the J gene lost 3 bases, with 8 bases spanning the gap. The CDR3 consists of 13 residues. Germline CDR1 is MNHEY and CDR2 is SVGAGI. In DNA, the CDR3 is TGTGCCAGCAGTCCACAACACAATCAGCCCCAGCATTTT. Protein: CASSPQHNQPQHF.

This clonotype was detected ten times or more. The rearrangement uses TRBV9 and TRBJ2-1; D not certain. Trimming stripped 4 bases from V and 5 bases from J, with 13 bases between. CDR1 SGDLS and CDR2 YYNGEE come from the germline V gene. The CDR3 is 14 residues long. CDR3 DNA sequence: TGTGCCAGCAGCTCCGTGCGGCGACACAATGAGCAGTTCTTC. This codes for CASSSVRRHNEQFF.

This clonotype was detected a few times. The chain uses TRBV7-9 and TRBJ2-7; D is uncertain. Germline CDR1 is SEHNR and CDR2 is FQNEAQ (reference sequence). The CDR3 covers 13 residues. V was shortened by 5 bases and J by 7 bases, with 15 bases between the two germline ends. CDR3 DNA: TGTGCCAGCAGCCCGCCGACTGCTTGGGAGCAGTACTTC. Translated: CASSPPTAWEQYF.

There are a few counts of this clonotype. CDR3 sequence reads: CARAGASYEQYF. In DNA form, the CDR3 reads TGTGCCAGAGCCGGGGCCTCCTACGAGCAGTACTTC. The rearrangement links TRBV6-4 to TRBJ2-7; perhaps D is TRBD1 or TRBD2 (5 bases each). Trimming removed 9 bases at V and 0 bases at J, with 9 bases between. Per germline, CDR1 MRHNA and CDR2 SNTAGT. This CDR3 has 12 residues.

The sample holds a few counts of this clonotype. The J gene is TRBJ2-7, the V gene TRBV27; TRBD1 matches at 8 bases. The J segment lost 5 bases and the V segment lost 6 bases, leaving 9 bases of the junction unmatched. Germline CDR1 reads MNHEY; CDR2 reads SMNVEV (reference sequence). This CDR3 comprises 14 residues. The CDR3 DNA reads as TGTGCCAGCAGCCCCGACAGGGGTTTCGACGAGCAGTACTTC. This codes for CASSPDRGFDEQYF.

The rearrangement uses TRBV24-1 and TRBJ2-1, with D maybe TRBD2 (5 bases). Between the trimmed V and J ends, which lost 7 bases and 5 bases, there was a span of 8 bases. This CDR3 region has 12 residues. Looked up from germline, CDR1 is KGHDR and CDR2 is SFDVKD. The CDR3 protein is CATRRGNNEQFF. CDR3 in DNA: TGTGCCACCAGAAGAGGGAACAATGAGCAGTTCTTC.

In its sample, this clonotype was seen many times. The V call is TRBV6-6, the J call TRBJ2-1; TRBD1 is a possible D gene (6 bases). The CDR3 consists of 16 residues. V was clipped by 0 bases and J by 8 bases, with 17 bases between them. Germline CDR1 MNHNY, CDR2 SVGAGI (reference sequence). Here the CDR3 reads CASSYSNTAEGDEQFF. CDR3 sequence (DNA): TGTGCCAGCAGTTACTCGAACACCGCCGAGGGGGATGAGCAGTTCTTC.

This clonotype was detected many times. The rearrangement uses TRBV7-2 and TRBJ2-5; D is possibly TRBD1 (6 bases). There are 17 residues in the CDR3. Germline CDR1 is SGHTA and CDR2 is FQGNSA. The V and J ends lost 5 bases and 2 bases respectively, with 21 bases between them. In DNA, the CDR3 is TGTGCCAGCAGCCTGAACAAAGGGGCCAGGGGACAAGAGACCCAGTACTTC. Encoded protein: CASSLNKGARGQETQYF.

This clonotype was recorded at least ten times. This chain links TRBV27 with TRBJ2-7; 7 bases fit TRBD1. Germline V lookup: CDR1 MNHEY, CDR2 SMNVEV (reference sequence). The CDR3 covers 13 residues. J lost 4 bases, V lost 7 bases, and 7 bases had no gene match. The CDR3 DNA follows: TGTGCCAGCAACCCGACGACAGGGTACGAGCAGTACTTC. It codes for CASNPTTGYEQYF.

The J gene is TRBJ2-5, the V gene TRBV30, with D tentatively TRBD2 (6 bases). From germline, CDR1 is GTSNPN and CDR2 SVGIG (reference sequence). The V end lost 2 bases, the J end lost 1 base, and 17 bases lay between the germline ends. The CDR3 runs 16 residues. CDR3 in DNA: TGTGCCTGGAGTCTACCCGGGAGCTCCCCCCAAGAGACCCAGTACTTC. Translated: CAWSLPGSSPQETQYF.

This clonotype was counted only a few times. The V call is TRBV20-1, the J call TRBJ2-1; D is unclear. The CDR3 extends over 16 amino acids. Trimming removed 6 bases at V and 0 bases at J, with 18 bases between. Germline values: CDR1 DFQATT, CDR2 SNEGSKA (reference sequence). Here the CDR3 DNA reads TGCAGTGCCGTCCTCCCGTACTTGAGCTCCTACAATGAGCAGTTCTTC. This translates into CSAVLPYLSSYNEQFF.